Listed here are 9 T cell receptor beta chains from one sample, sequenced in a study of T cells in Graves' hyperthyroidism and ophthalmopathy. The investigators amplified TCR beta CDR3 regions from RNA transcripts. First-round RT-PCR with HTBI primers amplified the TCR CDR3 region. Using its own MiXCR run on the multiplex PCR reads, TCRdb lists one record per CDR3 protein. The sample has about 300,000 distinct CDR3 sequences; around a fifth are singletons. The sequenced sample was blood. The receptors shown here come from a man in his fifties with Graves' ophthalmopathy.

Many counts were recorded for this clonotype. The chain joins TRBV28 to TRBJ1-5; TRBD1 is a possible D gene (5 bases). The CDR3 is made up of 15 amino acids. V lost 5 bases to trimming and J lost 0 bases, with 11 bases between them. The germline CDR1 and CDR2 sequences are MDHEN and SYDVKM. The chain's CDR3 is CASSKLGGSNQPQHF. For the CDR3, the DNA is TGTGCCAGCAGTAAGCTGGGGGGTAGCAATCAGCCCCAGCATTTT.

This rearrangement joins TRBV14 to TRBJ2-7, with 14 nucleotides matching TRBD2. Germline V gene sequence: CDR1 SGHDN, CDR2 FVKESK. The CDR3 loop spans 17 amino acids. V shed 1 base and J 0 bases; nucleotides not matched to a gene: 2. This CDR3 is CASSQGLAGGLSYEQYF. The CDR3 bases are TGTGCCAGCAGCCAAGGACTAGCGGGAGGGCTCTCCTACGAGCAGTACTTC.

A word on this clonotype: A much larger clone sits a single nucleotide away, making a read error possible. The chain uses TRBV27 and TRBJ2-1; D possibly corresponds to TRBD2 (6 bases). The V gene lost 4 bases and the J gene lost 3 bases, with 13 bases spanning the gap. The CDR3 covers 15 residues. Looked up from germline, CDR1 is MNHEY and CDR2 is SMNVEV (reference sequence). This CDR3 reads CASSSPTGSYNEQFF. The CDR3 nucleotides read TGTGCCAGCAGTTCCCCGACCGGGAGCTACAATGAGCAGTTCTTC.

This clonotype was seen at least ten times. CDR3: CATSRATRGAGALNSTDTQYF. CDR3 DNA: TGTGCCACCAGCAGAGCGACCAGGGGAGCGGGAGCCCTCAATAGCACAGATACGCAGTATTTT. The V call is TRBV15, the J call TRBJ2-3, with 8 bases that match TRBD2. This CDR3 has 21 residues. V trimming: 1 base; J trimming: 0 bases; junction bases outside the gene matches: 18. Germline V gene data show CDR1 as LNHNV and CDR2 as YYDKDF (reference sequence).

This clonotype was found a few times. V and J are TRBV30 and TRBJ2-2; D could derive from TRBD1 or TRBD2 (6 bases each). Germline CDR1 reads GTSNPN; CDR2 reads SVGIG (reference sequence). The CDR3 spans 14 residues. V lost 1 base to trimming and J lost 5 bases, with 11 bases between them. The CDR3 coding sequence is TGTGCCTGGAGTGGGCAGGGGAGGACCGGGGAGCTGTTTTTT. This gives the protein CAWSGQGRTGELFF.

This clonotype was seen ten or more times. J is TRBJ1-1 and V is TRBV18; D remains ambiguous. CDR3 size: 13 residues. CDR1 is KGHSH and CDR2 is LQKENI in the germline V gene. Trimming took off 2 bases at V and 1 base at J, with 5 bases between the two ends. CDR3 nucleotides: TGTGCCAGCTCACCAATGCAGAACACTGAAGCTTTCTTT. Translation gives CASSPMQNTEAFF.

The chain uses TRBV27 and TRBJ1-1, with D possibly TRBD1 on 5 matching bases. The CDR3 sequence is 14 residues long. The V gene lost 6 bases and the J gene lost 5 bases, with 16 bases spanning the gap. Per germline, CDR1 MNHEY and CDR2 SMNVEV (reference sequence). Here the CDR3 reads CASSSGGGWTEAFF. The CDR3 bases are TGTGCCAGCAGCTCGGGCGGGGGATGGACTGAAGCTTTCTTT.

V usage is TRBV11-2 and J usage is TRBJ2-3, with D possibly TRBD2 on 6 matching bases. V was trimmed by 4 bases and J by 1 base, leaving 15 bases between them. The CDR3 has 16 residues. CDR1 is SGHAT and CDR2 is FQNNGV in the germline V gene. Written as DNA, the CDR3 is TGTGCCAGCAGCTCTGAACGGGAGTCGGGCACAGATACGCAGTATTTT. Amino acids: CASSSERESGTDTQYF.

This chain joins TRBV7-9 and TRBJ1-3; no definite D call. Germline V gene sequence: CDR1 SEHNR, CDR2 FQNEAQ (reference sequence). Trimming stripped 6 bases from V and 4 bases from J, with 10 bases between. CDR3 size: 13 residues. The CDR3 loop is CASSQLVGNTIYF. DNA for the CDR3: TGTGCCAGCAGTCAACTTGTCGGAAACACCATATATTTT.